This T cell receptor beta chain was recorded in a study of T cell changes during pregnancy in multiple sclerosis (dated by TCRdb to about 2019). At the level of the whole study: Changes in the T cell repertoire over the course of pregnancy were examined in this study in women with multiple sclerosis.

Regarding this clone: Its antigen specificity is not known. Base quality data are lacking; no much larger clone is found one base away.

Library prep was done by the immunoSEQ multiplex PCR assay. TCRdb retrieved this table from immuneACCESS and kept in-frame rearrangements only. Not all clones are present; in checked studies, unresolved V genes account for under half, and no reason is known for the remainder. For this sample there are fewer than 65,000 clones; just over 90% appear just once. Roughly 1.8% of the sample comes from the top ten. The germline V gene specifies SGHDN as CDR1 and FVKESK as CDR2. Relative to germline, V is missing 2 bases and J is missing 3 bases, with 7 bases of the junction outside any gene match. Its CDR3 holds 15 amino acids, cysteine through phenylalanine. The DNA shown is the 45-base CDR3, in frame from base 1.

The V and J segments used are TRBV14 and TRBJ2-7, with 7 bases aligning to TRBD1. This receptor was obtained from a female donor with multiple sclerosis, enrolled in a pregnancy study. The starting material was peripheral blood, obtained in the second trimester of pregnancy. CDR3 reads: CASSQNPGQSYEQYF. In nucleotide form, the sequence is TGTGCCAGCAGCCAAAATCCGGGACAGAGCTACGAGCAGTACTTC.